A single sample is the source of the 31 T cell receptor beta chains below, sequenced in a study of T cell repertoires in cytomegalovirus infection. No antigen has been assigned to these receptors. Each CDR3 protein is one row after TCRdb ran MiXCR on the reads. This sample has 700,000 to 950,000 distinct CDR3 sequences, with 32% found just once. The material sequenced was cultured CD8+ T cells from PBMCs, taken from culture after CMV antigen stimulation. The receptors here all came from a human donor in good health (CMV status not recorded). Some clones in this sample may be carry-over from other donors' samples.

The rearrangement joins TRBV12-3 or TRBV12-4 to TRBJ1-5; D may be TRBD1 (5 bases). V lost 3 bases to trimming and J lost 7 bases, with 13 bases between them. The CDR3 runs to 14 residues. CDR3 DNA: TGTGCCAGCAGTTTTGCAGGGCTCGGACAGCCCCAGCATTTT. It specifies CASSFAGLGQPQHF.

This clonotype was observed a few times. This rearrangement joins TRBV12-3 or TRBV12-4 to TRBJ2-6; D unclear. This CDR3 spans 13 amino acids. Trimming removed 2 bases from V and 5 bases from J, with 4 bases in between. CDR3 coding DNA: TGTGCCAGCAGTTTAAGTCGGGCCAACGTCCTGACTTTC. It specifies CASSLSRANVLTF.

To note about this clonotype: A read error is possible here, since a much larger clone lies one base away. The V and J genes are TRBV6-5 and TRBJ1-1, with TRBD1 matching 8 bases. The V segment lost 2 bases and the J segment 1 base; nucleotides outside the gene matches: 3. Per germline, CDR1 MNHEY and CDR2 SVGAGI. CDR3 length equals 15 residues. CDR3 loop: CASSYAGTGNTEAFF. CDR3 in DNA: TGTGCCAGCAGTTACGCCGGGACAGGGAACACTGAAGCTTTCTTT.

The chain recombines TRBV7-9 with TRBJ1-1; D not certain. Germline V gene lookup returns CDR1 SEHNR and CDR2 FQNEAQ (reference sequence). V dropped 5 bases and J dropped 5 bases, with 12 bases sitting between them. The CDR3 has 13 residues. The CDR3 sequence is CASSRMGWTEAFF. CDR3 DNA: TGTGCCAGCAGCCGTATGGGGTGGACTGAAGCTTTCTTT.

V usage is TRBV2 and J usage is TRBJ1-5, with D possibly matching TRBD1 (6 bases). The CDR3 is made up of 15 amino acids. Trimming took off 2 bases at V and 3 bases at J, with 11 bases between the two ends. The germline CDR1 and CDR2 sequences are SNHLY and FYNNEI. The CDR3 is CASSERDNFNQPQHF. The CDR3 DNA is TGTGCCAGCAGTGAAAGGGACAATTTCAATCAGCCCCAGCATTTT.

The table lists this clonotype with many counts. The chain links TRBV7-2 to TRBJ2-1; TRBD2 matches 7 bases. The CDR3 runs to 15 residues. V lost 1 base and J lost 4; bases outside the gene matches: 4. Looked up from germline, CDR1 is SGHTA and CDR2 is FQGNSA. The CDR3 is CASSLDGGFYNEQFF. DNA of the CDR3: TGTGCCAGCAGCTTAGACGGGGGGTTTTACAATGAGCAGTTCTTC. Filled out from reference TRBV7-2 and TRBJ2-1, the complete variable domain reads GAGVSQSPSNKVTEKGKDVELRCDPISGHTALYWYRQSLGQGLEFLIYFQGNSAPDKSGLPSDRFSAERTGGSVSTLTIQRTQQEDSAVYLCASSLDGGFYNEQFFGPGTRLTVL.

CDR3 residues: CASSLDREIEKLFF. In DNA, the CDR3 is TGTGCCAGCAGTTTGGACAGGGAGATAGAAAAACTGTTTTTT. The V and J genes are TRBV25-1 and TRBJ1-4, with 8 nucleotides matching TRBD1. V gave up 5 bases and J gave up 8 bases; unmatched junction bases: 7. The CDR3 contains 14 residues. Germline-derived CDR1 and CDR2 are MGHDK and SYGVNS.

The V call is TRBV6-5, the J call TRBJ2-5, with D tentatively TRBD2 (5 bases). The CDR3 totals 14 residues. Looked up from germline, CDR1 is MNHEY and CDR2 is SVGAGI. Trimming pared 2 bases from V and 2 bases from J, leaving 9 bases between. The CDR3 protein is CASSYGSGQETQYF. CDR3 bases: TGTGCCAGCAGTTACGGCAGCGGTCAAGAGACCCAGTACTTC.

The CDR3 DNA reads TGTGCCAGTAGTATCCGACTGATGAACACTGAAGCTTTCTTT. It specifies CASSIRLMNTEAFF. This chain uses TRBV19 with TRBJ1-1, with unresolved D. V dropped 3 bases and J dropped 0 bases, with 8 bases sitting between them. This CDR3 comprises 14 residues. Per germline, CDR1 LNHDA and CDR2 SQIVND (reference sequence).

This clonotype has just a few counts. This chain connects TRBV6-5 to TRBJ1-1; no clear D gene. Germline V lookup: CDR1 MNHEY, CDR2 SVGAGI. V was cut by 5 bases and J by 11 bases, with 18 bases left in between. The length of the CDR3 is 13 residues. In nucleotides, the CDR3 is TGTGCCAGCAGTCCCGAACTCGTTGTTGGGGCTTTCTTT. Residues: CASSPELVVGAFF.

The CDR3 loop reads CASSLRGINEKLFF. The CDR3, as DNA: TGTGCCAGCAGTTTAAGAGGGATCAATGAAAAACTGTTTTTT. The V and J genes are TRBV28 and TRBJ1-4; D is uncertain. The CDR3 consists of 14 residues. Trimming cost V 2 bases and J 5 bases, with 9 bases left between them. The germline V gene encodes CDR1 MDHEN and CDR2 SYDVKM.

Comments on this clonotype: It may be a read error: a sequence one base away is much more abundant. The CDR3 spells CASGSRLAGTNEQFF. CDR3 in DNA: TGTGCCAGCGGCTCCCGACTAGCGGGGACCAATGAGCAGTTCTTC. V is TRBV7-2 and J is TRBJ2-1, with 11 bases matching TRBD2. V lost 8 bases and J lost 6; bases outside the gene matches: 9. CDR1 and CDR2 (germline): SGHTA, FQGNSA. CDR3 size: 15 residues. Using reference TRBV7-2 and TRBJ2-1 for the parts outside the CDR3, the full variable domain is GAGVSQSPSNKVTEKGKDVELRCDPISGHTALYWYRQSLGQGLEFLIYFQGNSAPDKSGLPSDRFSAERTGGSVSTLTIQRTQQEDSAVYLCASGSRLAGTNEQFFGPGTRLTVL.

This clonotype showed up just a few times. The rearrangement joins TRBV7-2 to TRBJ2-4; 7 bases are shared with TRBD1. The CDR3 consists of 15 residues. The V segment lost 5 bases and the J segment 6 bases; nucleotides outside the gene matches: 10. Germline lookup yields CDR1 SGHTA and CDR2 FQGNSA. CDR3 amino acids: CASSPTGIQGNIQYF. In nucleotides, the CDR3 is TGTGCCAGCAGCCCGACAGGGATCCAGGGAAACATTCAGTACTTC.

This clonotype was seen more than once but under ten times. This chain joins TRBV7-2 and TRBJ2-5; D call uncertain. This CDR3 is 17 amino acids long. Trimming shortened V by 1 base and J by 1 base, and 16 bases separated the two germline ends. CDR1 and CDR2 from the germline V gene are SGHTA and FQGNSA. The CDR3 bases are TGTGCCAGCAGCTTAGGCCTGGCGGAAACCCGCCAAGAGACCCAGTACTTC. Amino acid sequence: CASSLGLAETRQETQYF.

This clonotype was seen a handful of times. J is TRBJ1-5 and V is TRBV12-3 or TRBV12-4, with D unclear. Trimming cost V 6 bases and J 0 bases, with 21 bases left between them. CDR3 size: 18 residues. CDR3 loop: CASSFIPGNSYSNQPQHF. CDR3 in DNA: TGTGCCAGCAGCTTTATTCCGGGGAACTCGTATAGCAATCAGCCCCAGCATTTT.

The genes are TRBV27 and TRBJ2-3, with 9 bases lining up with TRBD2. CDR1 is MNHEY, CDR2 SMNVEV, per germline (reference sequence). V was clipped by 2 bases and J by 6 bases; unmatched bases: 12. CDR3 size: 17 residues. The DNA of the CDR3 is TGTGCCAGCAGTTTACCAACTAGCGGGTTCCCTATGGATACGCAGTATTTT. Translation gives CASSLPTSGFPMDTQYF.

This clonotype occurred a few times. The rearrangement links TRBV6-6 to TRBJ1-5; weak D call: TRBD1 (5 bases). The CDR3 extends over 14 amino acids. Germline loops: CDR1 MNHNY, CDR2 SVGAGI (reference sequence). Trimming removed 6 bases at V and 1 base at J, with 10 bases between. CDR3 region: CASRPGGSNQPQHF. The CDR3 DNA is TGTGCCAGCAGACCCGGGGGGAGCAATCAGCCCCAGCATTTT.

CDR3 sequence reads: CASSEAAKLFF. CDR3 bases: TGTGCCAGCAGTGAAGCAGCAAAACTGTTTTTT. This sequence joins TRBV2 and TRBJ1-4; D is uncertain. The V gene's germline CDR1 is SNHLY and CDR2 FYNNEI. There are 11 residues in the CDR3. With 0 bases removed from V and 10 bases from J, the gap between germline ends came to 3 bases.

The J gene is TRBJ2-3, the V gene TRBV20-1; D is unclear. The length of the CDR3 is 17 residues. Deletions cut 0 bases from V and 1 base from J, with 17 bases between. Germline CDR1 and CDR2: DFQATT and SNEGSKA (reference sequence). The CDR3, as DNA: TGCAGTGCTAGAGATCTTTATAGGGAATCTCGCACAGATACGCAGTATTTT. Protein sequence: CSARDLYRESRTDTQYF.

V gene TRBV3-1 combines with J gene TRBJ1-2; no firm D call. Trimming stripped 4 bases from V and 0 bases from J, with 12 bases between. Germline V CDR1 and CDR2: LGHDT, YNNKEL (reference sequence). The CDR3 consists of 15 residues. This chain's CDR3 is CASSPKRRTNYGYTF. The CDR3 bases are TGTGCCAGCAGCCCAAAACGACGGACTAACTATGGCTACACCTTC.

This clonotype was seen more than once but under ten times. This sequence joins TRBV5-1 and TRBJ2-1; 7 bases line up with TRBD1. CDR1 is SGHRS and CDR2 is YFSETQ in the germline V gene. Trimming took 2 bases from V and 6 from J; bases not matched to a gene: 5. The CDR3 covers 14 residues. As DNA, the CDR3 is TGCGCCAGCAGCTTCCCCGGGACAGTCAATGAGCAGTTCTTC. As protein: CASSFPGTVNEQFF. Variable domain in full (rest from reference TRBV5-1 and TRBJ2-1): KAGVTQTPRYLIKTRGQQVTLSCSPISGHRSVSWYQQTPGQGLQFLFEYFSETQRNKGNFPGRFSGRQFSNSRSEMNVSTLELGDSALYLCASSFPGTVNEQFFGPGTRLTVL.

Worth noting for this clonotype: A junction end diverges from the germline sequence, so it may reflect a read error. The J gene is TRBJ1-2, the V gene TRBV7-2; unclear D gene. The CDR3 totals 9 residues. The germline V gene has CDR1 SGHTA and CDR2 FQGNSA. CDR3 sequence reads: CASSLTSPF. As DNA, the CDR3 is TGTGCCAGCAGTTTGACAAGTCCCTTC.

This clonotype has a handful of counts. One end of the junction fails to match germline, which may point to a read error. The J gene is TRBJ2-7, the V gene TRBV12-3 or TRBV12-4; D gene unclear. This CDR3 region has 11 residues. The CDR3 region is CASSSRPPLSF. Here the CDR3 DNA reads TGTGCCAGCAGTTCGAGACCCCCCCTCAGCTTC.

This chain connects TRBV11-2 to TRBJ1-2, with TRBD1 identical over 9 bases. Losses at the gene ends were 7 bases for V and 0 bases for J; bases not matched to a gene: 9. CDR3 size: 16 residues. Germline V CDR1 and CDR2: SGHAT, FQNNGV. The CDR3 DNA is TGTGCCAGCAACCCACTACAGGGGGCCACTAACTATGGCTACACCTTC. It translates to CASNPLQGATNYGYTF.

The chain joins TRBV6-2 or TRBV6-3 to TRBJ1-6, with 11 bases matching TRBD1. CDR1 is MNHEY and CDR2 is SVGEGT in the germline V gene. V shed 5 bases, J shed 10 bases, and the junction held 7 bases outside the gene matches. The CDR3 totals 15 residues. DNA of the CDR3: TGTGCCAGCAGTCAACCGGGACAGGGGGAATCACCCCTCCACTTT. It encodes CASSQPGQGESPLHF.

The chain has TRBV28 and TRBJ2-7; D is uncertain. Trimming stripped 4 bases from V and 3 bases from J, with 7 bases between. CDR1 and CDR2 (germline): MDHEN, SYDVKM. The CDR3 is made up of 12 amino acids. CDR3 sequence: CASSSLFYEQYV. DNA of the CDR3: TGTGCCAGCAGTTCCCTTTTCTACGAGCAGTACGTC.

The genes are TRBV7-6 and TRBJ1-2; D remains unclear. Germline V gene data show CDR1 as SGHVS and CDR2 as FNYEAQ. Trimming took off 0 bases at V and 8 bases at J, with 10 bases between the two ends. CDR3 length: 13 amino acids. CDR3 sequence: CASSLAAVWGYTF. CDR3 sequence (DNA): TGTGCCAGCAGCTTAGCAGCCGTTTGGGGCTACACCTTC.

Regarding this clonotype: A junction end diverges from the germline sequence, so it may reflect a read error. The rearrangement links TRBV4-1 to TRBJ2-7; possible D gene TRBD2, 6 bases. This CDR3 spans 15 amino acids. Germline assignment: CDR1 MGHRA and CDR2 YSYEKL. The CDR3, as DNA: TGTGCCAGCAGCCCATCCGAGGGACTTGCCTACGAGCAGTACTTC. Translated, it gives CASSPSEGLAYEQYF.

In its sample, this clonotype was seen a few times. The chain recombines TRBV4-3 with TRBJ1-2; D possibly corresponds to TRBD1 (5 bases). The CDR3 spans 15 residues. V dropped 0 bases and J dropped 2 bases, with 10 bases sitting between them. Germline V CDR1 and CDR2: LGHNA, YSLEER. The CDR3 here is CASSQEWGSNYGYTF. The DNA of the CDR3 is TGCGCCAGCAGCCAAGAGTGGGGGTCGAACTATGGCTACACCTTC.

The CDR3 DNA follows: TGTGCCAGCAGTCCGCGACAAGGGGGTCAGGGGGATACGCAGTATTTT. Encoded protein: CASSPRQGGQGDTQYF. The chain recombines TRBV28 with TRBJ2-3, with a tentative D call TRBD1 (6 bases). Germline values: CDR1 MDHEN, CDR2 SYDVKM. The ends were cut back, 5 bases at V and 6 bases at J, with 21 bases in the middle. CDR3 length: 16 residues. Together with reference TRBV28 and TRBJ2-3, the CDR3 gives the full variable domain: DVKVTQSSRYLVKRTGEKVFLECVQDMDHENMFWYRQDPGLGLRLIYFSYDVKMKEKGDIPEGYSVSREKKERFSLILESASTNQTSMYLCASSPRQGGQGDTQYFGPGTRLTVL.

The genes are TRBV28 and TRBJ1-2, with D possibly matching TRBD1 (5 bases). The germline gives CDR1 MDHEN, CDR2 SYDVKM. The germline V and J ends were trimmed by 8 bases and 5 bases, with 21 bases remaining between them. This CDR3 comprises 15 residues. The CDR3 DNA reads TGTGCCAGCGTCCTCATGAGGACAACCCTTTATGGCTACACCTTC. This codes for CASVLMRTTLYGYTF.